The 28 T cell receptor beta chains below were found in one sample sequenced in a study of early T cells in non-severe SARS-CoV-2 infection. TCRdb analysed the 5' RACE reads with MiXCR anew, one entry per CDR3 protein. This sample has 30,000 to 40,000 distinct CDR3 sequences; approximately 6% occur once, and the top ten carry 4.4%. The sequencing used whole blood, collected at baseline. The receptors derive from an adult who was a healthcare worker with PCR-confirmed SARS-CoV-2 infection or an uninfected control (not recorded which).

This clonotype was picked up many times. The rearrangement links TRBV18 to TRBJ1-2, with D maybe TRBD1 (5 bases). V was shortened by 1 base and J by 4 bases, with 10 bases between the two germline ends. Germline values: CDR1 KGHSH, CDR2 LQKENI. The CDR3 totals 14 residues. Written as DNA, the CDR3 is TGTGCCAGCTCACCACGGGACGGAAGCTATGGCTACACCTTC. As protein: CASSPRDGSYGYTF.

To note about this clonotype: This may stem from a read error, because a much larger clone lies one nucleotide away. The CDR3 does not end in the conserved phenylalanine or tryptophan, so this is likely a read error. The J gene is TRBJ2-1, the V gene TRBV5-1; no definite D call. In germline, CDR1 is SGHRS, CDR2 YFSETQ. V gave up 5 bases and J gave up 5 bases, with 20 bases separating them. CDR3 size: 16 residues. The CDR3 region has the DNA TGCGCCAGCAGTTCATTCCAAGTAGGTTCCCACAATGAGCAGTTCCTC. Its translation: CASSSFQVGSHNEQFL.

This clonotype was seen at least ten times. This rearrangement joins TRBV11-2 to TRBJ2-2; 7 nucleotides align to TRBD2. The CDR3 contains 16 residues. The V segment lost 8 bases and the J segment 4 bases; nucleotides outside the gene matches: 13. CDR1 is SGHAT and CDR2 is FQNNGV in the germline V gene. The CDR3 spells CASAREAGMGTGELFF. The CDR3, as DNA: TGTGCCAGCGCCCGGGAAGCGGGGATGGGCACCGGGGAGCTGTTTTTT.

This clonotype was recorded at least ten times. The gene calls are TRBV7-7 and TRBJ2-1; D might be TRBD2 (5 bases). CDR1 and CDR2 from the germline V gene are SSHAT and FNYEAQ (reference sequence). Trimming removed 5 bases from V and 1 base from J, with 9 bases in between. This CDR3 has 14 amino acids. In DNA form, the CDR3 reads TGTGCCAGCAGCCCCACTAGGTCCTACAATGAGCAGTTCTTC. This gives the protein CASSPTRSYNEQFF.

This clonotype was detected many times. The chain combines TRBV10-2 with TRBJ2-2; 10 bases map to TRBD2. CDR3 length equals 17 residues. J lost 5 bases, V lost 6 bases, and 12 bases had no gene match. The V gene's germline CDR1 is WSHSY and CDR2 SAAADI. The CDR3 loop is CASSRLAGASGTGELFF. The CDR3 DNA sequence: TGCGCCAGCAGCAGGCTAGCGGGGGCCAGTGGGACCGGGGAGCTGTTTTTT.

The CDR3 coding sequence is TGTGCCAGCAGTGAATCTAGCGGTTCCTACAATGAGCAGTTCTTC. Translating it yields CASSESSGSYNEQFF. The V and J genes are TRBV6-1 and TRBJ2-1, with 7 bases fitting TRBD2. The V and J ends lost 2 bases and 1 base, in that order; junction bases with no gene match: 2. CDR3 size: 15 residues. The germline V gene has CDR1 MNHNS and CDR2 SASEGT.

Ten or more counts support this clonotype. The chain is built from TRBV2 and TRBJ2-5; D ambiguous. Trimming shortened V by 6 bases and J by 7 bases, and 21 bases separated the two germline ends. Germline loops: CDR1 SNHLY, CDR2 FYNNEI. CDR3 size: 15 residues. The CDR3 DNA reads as TGTGCCAGCAGGGCAACGGCCCTCTCCCCCATGACCCAGTACTTC. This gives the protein CASRATALSPMTQYF.

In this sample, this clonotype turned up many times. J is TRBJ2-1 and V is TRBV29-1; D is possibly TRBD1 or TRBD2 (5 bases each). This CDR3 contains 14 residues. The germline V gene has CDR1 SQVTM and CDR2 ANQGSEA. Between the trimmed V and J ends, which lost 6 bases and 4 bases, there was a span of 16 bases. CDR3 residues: CSVGALGVYNEQFF. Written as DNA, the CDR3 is TGCAGCGTCGGGGCGCTCGGGGTTTACAATGAGCAGTTCTTC.

The chain's CDR3 is CSARETGARGEQFF. The CDR3 region has the DNA TGCAGCGCCCGAGAGACAGGCGCCCGGGGTGAGCAGTTCTTC. The V call is TRBV29-1, the J call TRBJ2-1; D might be TRBD1 (6 bases). V lost 7 bases and J lost 9, with 22 bases in between. CDR1 is SQVTM and CDR2 is ANQGSEA in the germline V gene. The CDR3 is 14 amino acids.

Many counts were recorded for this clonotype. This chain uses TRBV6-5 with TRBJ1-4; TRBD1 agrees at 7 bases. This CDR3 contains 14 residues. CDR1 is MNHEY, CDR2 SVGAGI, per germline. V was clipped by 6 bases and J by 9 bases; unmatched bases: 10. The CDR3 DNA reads TGTGCCAGCAGCCGATCCGGGACAGTTAAAAAACTGTTTTTT. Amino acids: CASSRSGTVKKLFF.

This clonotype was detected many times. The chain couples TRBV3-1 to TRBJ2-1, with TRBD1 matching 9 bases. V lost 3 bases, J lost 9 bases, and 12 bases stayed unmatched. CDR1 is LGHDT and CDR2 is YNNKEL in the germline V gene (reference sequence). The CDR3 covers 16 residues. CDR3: CASSQPGQGGWGEQFF. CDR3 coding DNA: TGTGCCAGCAGCCAGCCGGGACAGGGAGGTTGGGGTGAGCAGTTCTTC.

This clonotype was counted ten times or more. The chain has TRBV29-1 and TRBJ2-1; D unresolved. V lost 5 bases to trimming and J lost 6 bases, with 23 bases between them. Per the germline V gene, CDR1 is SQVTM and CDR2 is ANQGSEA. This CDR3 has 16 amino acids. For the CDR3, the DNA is TGCAGCGTTCCCCACTTGGGCCGCAGGACCACCAATGAGCAGTTCTTC. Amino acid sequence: CSVPHLGRRTTNEQFF.

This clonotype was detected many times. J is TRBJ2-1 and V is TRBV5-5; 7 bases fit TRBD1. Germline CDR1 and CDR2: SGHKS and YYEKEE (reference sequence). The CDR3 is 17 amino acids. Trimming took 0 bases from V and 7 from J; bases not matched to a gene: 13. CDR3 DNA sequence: TGTGCCAGCAGCTTGGGAGTAATTGGCAGGGGGAGAAATGAGCAGTTCTTC. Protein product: CASSLGVIGRGRNEQFF.

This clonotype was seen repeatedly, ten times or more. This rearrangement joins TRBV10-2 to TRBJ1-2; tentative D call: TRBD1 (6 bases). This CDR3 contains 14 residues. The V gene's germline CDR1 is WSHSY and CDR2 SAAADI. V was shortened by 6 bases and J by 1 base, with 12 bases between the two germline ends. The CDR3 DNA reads TGCGCCAGCAGCCCGGACAGCAGTAACTATGGCTACACCTTC. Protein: CASSPDSSNYGYTF.

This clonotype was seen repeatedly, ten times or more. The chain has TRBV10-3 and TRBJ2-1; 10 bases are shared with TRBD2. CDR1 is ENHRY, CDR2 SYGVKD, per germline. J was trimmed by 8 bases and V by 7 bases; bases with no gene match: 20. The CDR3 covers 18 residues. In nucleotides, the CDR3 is TGTGCCATCAAGTCTTCGGGCCTAGGGAGCGGGAGGGCCGATGAGCAGTTCTTC. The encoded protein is CAIKSSGLGSGRADEQFF.

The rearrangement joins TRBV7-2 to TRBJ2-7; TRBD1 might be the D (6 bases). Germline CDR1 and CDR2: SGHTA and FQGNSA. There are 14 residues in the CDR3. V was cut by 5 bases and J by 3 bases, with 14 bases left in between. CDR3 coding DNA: TGTGCCAGCAGCAGGGACATCACTGACTACGAGCAGTACTTC. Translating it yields CASSRDITDYEQYF. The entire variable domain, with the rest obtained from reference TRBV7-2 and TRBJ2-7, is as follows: GAGVSQSPSNKVTEKGKDVELRCDPISGHTALYWYRQSLGQGLEFLIYFQGNSAPDKSGLPSDRFSAERTGGSVSTLTIQRTQQEDSAVYLCASSRDITDYEQYFGPGTRLTVT.

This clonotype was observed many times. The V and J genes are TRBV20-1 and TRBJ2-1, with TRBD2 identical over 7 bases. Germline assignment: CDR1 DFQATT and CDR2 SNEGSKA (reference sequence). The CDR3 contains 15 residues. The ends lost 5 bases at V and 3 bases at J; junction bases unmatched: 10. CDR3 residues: CSAYLRGSNYNEQFF. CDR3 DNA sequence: TGCAGTGCTTATCTCCGCGGGAGTAACTACAATGAGCAGTTCTTC.

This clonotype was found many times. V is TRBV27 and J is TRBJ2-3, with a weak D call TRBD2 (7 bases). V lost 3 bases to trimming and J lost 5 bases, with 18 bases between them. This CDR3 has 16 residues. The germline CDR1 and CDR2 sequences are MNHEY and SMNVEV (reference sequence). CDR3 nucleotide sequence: TGTGCCAGCAGTTTCAGGCGGGGGCGCGGGGGAGATACGCAGTATTTT. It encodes CASSFRRGRGGDTQYF.

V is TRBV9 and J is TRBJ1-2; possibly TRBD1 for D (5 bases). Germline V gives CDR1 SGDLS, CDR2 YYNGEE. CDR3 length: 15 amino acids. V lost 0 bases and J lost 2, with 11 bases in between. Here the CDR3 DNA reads TGTGCCAGCAGCGTAGATCAGGGCCCAAACTATGGCTACACCTTC. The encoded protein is CASSVDQGPNYGYTF.

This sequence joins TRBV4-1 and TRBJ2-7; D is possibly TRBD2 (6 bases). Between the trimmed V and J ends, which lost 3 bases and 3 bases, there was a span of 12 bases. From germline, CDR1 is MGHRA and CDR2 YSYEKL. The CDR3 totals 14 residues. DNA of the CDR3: TGCGCCAGCAGCCATGCGGGACTGATCTACGAGCAGTACTTC. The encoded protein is CASSHAGLIYEQYF.

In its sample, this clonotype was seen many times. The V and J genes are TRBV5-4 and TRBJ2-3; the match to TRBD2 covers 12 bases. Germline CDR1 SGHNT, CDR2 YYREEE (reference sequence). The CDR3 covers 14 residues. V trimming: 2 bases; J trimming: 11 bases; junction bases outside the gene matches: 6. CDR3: CASSLRLAGEGQYF. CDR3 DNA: TGTGCCAGCAGCTTACGACTAGCGGGAGAGGGGCAGTATTTT.

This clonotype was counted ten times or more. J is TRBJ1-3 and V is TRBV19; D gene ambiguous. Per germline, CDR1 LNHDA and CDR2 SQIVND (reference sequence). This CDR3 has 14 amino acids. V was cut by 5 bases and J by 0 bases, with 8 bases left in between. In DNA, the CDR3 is TGTGCCAGTAGTCCCCGGGCCTCTGGAAACACCATATATTTT. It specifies CASSPRASGNTIYF. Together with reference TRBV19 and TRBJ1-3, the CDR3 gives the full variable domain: DGGITQSPKYLFRKEGQNVTLSCEQNLNHDAMYWYRQDPGQGLRLIYYSQIVNDFQKGDIAEGYSVSREKKESFPLTVTSAQKNPTAFYLCASSPRASGNTIYFGEGSWLTVV.

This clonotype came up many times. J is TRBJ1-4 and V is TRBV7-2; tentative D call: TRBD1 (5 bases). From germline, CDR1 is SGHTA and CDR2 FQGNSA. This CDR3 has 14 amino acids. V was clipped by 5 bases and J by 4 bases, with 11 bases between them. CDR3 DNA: TGTGCCAGCAGCACGGGACGGATTAATGAAAAACTGTTTTTT. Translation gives CASSTGRINEKLFF.

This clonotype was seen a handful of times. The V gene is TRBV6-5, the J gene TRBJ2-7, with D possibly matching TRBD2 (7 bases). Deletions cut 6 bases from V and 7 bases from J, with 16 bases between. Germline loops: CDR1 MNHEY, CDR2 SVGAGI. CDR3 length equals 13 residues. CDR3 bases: TGTGCCAGCAGCCTCTGGGGGGGCGGGGAGCAGTACTTC. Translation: CASSLWGGGEQYF.

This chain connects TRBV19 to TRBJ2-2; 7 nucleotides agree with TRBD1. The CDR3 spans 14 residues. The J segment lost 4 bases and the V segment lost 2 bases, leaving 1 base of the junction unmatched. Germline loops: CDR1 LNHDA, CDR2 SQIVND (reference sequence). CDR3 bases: TGTGCCAGTAGTATACAGGGGGTCACCGGGGAGCTGTTTTTT. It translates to CASSIQGVTGELFF.

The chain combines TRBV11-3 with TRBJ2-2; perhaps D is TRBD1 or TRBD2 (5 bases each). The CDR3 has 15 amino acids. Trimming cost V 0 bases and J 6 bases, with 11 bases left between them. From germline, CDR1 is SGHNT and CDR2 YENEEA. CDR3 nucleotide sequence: TGTGCCAGCAGCTTAGATGGTAGGGGAGCCGGGGAGCTGTTTTTT. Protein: CASSLDGRGAGELFF.

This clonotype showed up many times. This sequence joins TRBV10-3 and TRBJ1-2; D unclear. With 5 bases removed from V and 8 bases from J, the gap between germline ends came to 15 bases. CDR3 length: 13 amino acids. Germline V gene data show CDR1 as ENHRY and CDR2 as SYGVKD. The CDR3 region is CAISRDGPGGYTF. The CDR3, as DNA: TGTGCCATCAGTCGAGACGGCCCGGGAGGCTACACCTTC.

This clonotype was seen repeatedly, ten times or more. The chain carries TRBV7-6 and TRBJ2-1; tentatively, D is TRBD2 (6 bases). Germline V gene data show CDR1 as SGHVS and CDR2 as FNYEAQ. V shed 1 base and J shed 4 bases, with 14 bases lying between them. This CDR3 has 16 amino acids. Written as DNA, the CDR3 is TGTGCCAGCAGCTTAGACGGGCCACTAGCATACAATGAGCAGTTCTTC. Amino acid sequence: CASSLDGPLAYNEQFF.